Shown below are 17 T cell receptor beta chains from a single sample sequenced in a study of cytomegalovirus exposure and HLA in healthy donors. PCR employed 60 Vbeta and 13 Jbeta primers. Some clones are missing from TCRdb's copy, which holds only in-frame ones; the method was immunoSEQ multiplex PCR. Of around 230,000 clones listed, around four fifths are singletons. Sequences were obtained from PBMCs. Receptor source: a boy aged 5-17 years in good health and CMV-seronegative.

This clone was counted a few times. The J gene is TRBJ2-2, the V gene TRBV5-4; tentative D call: TRBD1 (6 bases). This CDR3 has 14 amino acids. Germline values: CDR1 SGHNT, CDR2 YYREEE (reference sequence). The germline V and J ends were trimmed by 2 bases and 7 bases, with 12 bases remaining between them. The CDR3 nucleotides are TGTGCCAGCAGCTTCAGCACAGGGCTCGGGGAGCTGTTTTTT. Protein product: CASSFSTGLGELFF.

This chain joins TRBV6-5 and TRBJ2-3, with a weak D call TRBD1 (7 bases). This CDR3 has 11 amino acids. The ends were cut back, 6 bases at V and 9 bases at J, with 10 bases in the middle. Germline CDR1 and CDR2: MNHEY and SVGAGI. The CDR3 coding sequence is TGTGCCAGCAGCGGAGGGGGCACGCAGTATTTT. Translating it yields CASSGGGTQYF.

CDR3 nucleotides: TGTGCCTTAAACAGGGGGGGCACAGATACGCAGTATTTT. Its translation: CALNRGGTDTQYF. The chain combines TRBV30 with TRBJ2-3; 8 bases are a match to TRBD1. Germline-derived CDR1 and CDR2 are GTSNPN and SVGIG (reference sequence). The CDR3 consists of 13 residues. Germline trimming cut 7 bases from V and 1 base from J; bases unmatched to any gene: 4.

The chain employs TRBV12-5 and TRBJ1-1; D may be TRBD1 (6 bases). Germline loops: CDR1 LGHNT, CDR2 FRNRAP. The germline V and J ends were trimmed by 8 bases and 0 bases, with 13 bases remaining between them. This CDR3 has 14 residues. The CDR3 protein is CASSSGVLNTEAFF. The CDR3 DNA follows: TGTGCTAGTAGCTCAGGGGTCCTGAACACTGAAGCTTTCTTT.

The CDR3, as DNA: TGTGCCAGCAGCCTCTCCGGGGGTGATTCACCCCTCCACTTT. Its translation: CASSLSGGDSPLHF. The chain combines TRBV14 with TRBJ1-6, with TRBD1 as a possible D gene (5 bases). CDR3 length: 14 residues. CDR1 and CDR2 from the germline V gene are SGHDN and FVKESK. Trimming pared 4 bases from V and 8 bases from J, leaving 12 bases between.

This rearrangement joins TRBV4-1 to TRBJ1-1; maybe TRBD1 (5 bases). Germline V gene data show CDR1 as MGHRA and CDR2 as YSYEKL. There are 16 residues in the CDR3. V lost 2 bases and J 1 base, leaving 14 bases between the germline ends. The CDR3 DNA follows: TGCGCCAGCAGCCAACGAAGCGGGACCGAGAACACTGAAGCTTTCTTT. This sequence encodes CASSQRSGTENTEAFF.

The rearrangement uses TRBV27 and TRBJ2-5; D not resolved. Trimming left V 7 bases short and J 0 bases short, with 3 bases between. The germline CDR1 and CDR2 sequences are MNHEY and SMNVEV (reference sequence). CDR3 size: 11 residues. CDR3 loop: CASTYQETQYF. In DNA, the CDR3 is TGTGCCAGCACTTACCAAGAGACCCAGTACTTC.

This clone was recorded once. The genes are TRBV5-4 and TRBJ1-1, with D perhaps TRBD1 (5 bases). Germline loops: CDR1 SGHNT, CDR2 YYREEE (reference sequence). V was trimmed by 5 bases and J by 5 bases, leaving 7 bases between them. This CDR3 contains 11 residues. CDR3 loop: CASSQGTEAFF. CDR3 coding DNA: TGTGCCAGCAGTCAGGGTACTGAAGCTTTCTTT.

The chain joins TRBV4-2 to TRBJ1-5; TRBD1 is a possible D gene (5 bases). CDR1 is LGHNA and CDR2 is YNFKEQ in the germline V gene. The CDR3 loop spans 14 amino acids. V was pared by 1 base and J by 6 bases, with 10 bases between. CDR3 in amino acids: CASSQVGGSQPQHF. DNA of the CDR3: TGTGCCAGCAGCCAAGTGGGGGGTTCTCAGCCCCAGCATTTT.

The chain links TRBV18 to TRBJ1-1, with TRBD1 identical over 9 bases. Germline CDR1 is KGHSH and CDR2 is LQKENI. The CDR3 runs 16 residues. The V gene end was trimmed by 6 bases and the J gene end by 1 base; junction bases not matched to a gene: 9. The CDR3 loop is CASSHRDRDGNTEAFF. The CDR3 DNA reads TGTGCCAGCTCCCACCGGGACAGGGACGGGAACACTGAAGCTTTCTTT.

The chain is built from TRBV5-1 and TRBJ2-1; 7 bases map to TRBD1. There are 16 residues in the CDR3. Germline V gene data show CDR1 as SGHRS and CDR2 as YFSETQ. The trim removed 4 bases at V and 0 bases at J, leaving 7 bases unmatched. The CDR3 loop reads CASSREQGSSYNEQFF. CDR3 DNA: TGCGCCAGCAGCAGGGAACAGGGGAGCTCCTACAATGAGCAGTTCTTC.

The genes are TRBV9 and TRBJ2-2; D gene uncertain. The CDR3 runs 16 residues. CDR1 and CDR2 from the germline V gene are SGDLS and YYNGEE. V was trimmed by 0 bases and J by 0 bases, leaving 9 bases between them. The CDR3 sequence is CASSVGKQSNTGELFF. The CDR3 DNA reads TGTGCCAGCAGCGTAGGGAAACAGTCGAACACCGGGGAGCTGTTTTTT.

The chain recombines TRBV19 with TRBJ1-2, with 7 bases fitting TRBD1. Germline-derived CDR1 and CDR2 are LNHDA and SQIVND (reference sequence). The V and J ends lost 3 bases and 4 bases, in that order; junction bases with no gene match: 11. The CDR3 runs 16 residues. The CDR3 here is CASSIGWSGGPYGYTF. CDR3 coding DNA: TGTGCCAGTAGTATCGGTTGGTCAGGGGGGCCCTATGGCTACACCTTC.

The genes are TRBV30 and TRBJ2-3; D ambiguous. V dropped 1 base and J dropped 1 base, with 12 bases sitting between them. The CDR3 contains 15 residues. From germline, CDR1 is GTSNPN and CDR2 SVGIG (reference sequence). The CDR3 DNA reads TGTGCCTGGAGTGCTGCCAGGCGACGCACAGATACGCAGTATTTT. It specifies CAWSAARRRTDTQYF.

The chain couples TRBV10-1 to TRBJ2-3; 13 bases fit TRBD2. J was trimmed by 2 bases and V by 2 bases; bases with no gene match: 4. Germline assignment: CDR1 WNHNN and CDR2 SYGVQD (reference sequence). The CDR3 consists of 17 residues. The CDR3 loop reads CASSERTSGSSTDTQYF. For the CDR3, the DNA is TGCGCCAGCAGTGAGAGGACTAGCGGGAGTTCCACAGATACGCAGTATTTT.

The chain employs TRBV5-1 and TRBJ1-2; 7 nucleotides align to TRBD1. Trimming removed 4 bases from V and 8 bases from J; junction bases left unmatched: 11. CDR1 is SGHRS and CDR2 is YFSETQ in the germline V gene. The CDR3 has 14 amino acids. CDR3: CASSADRAEGGYTF. CDR3 sequence (DNA): TGCGCCAGCAGCGCAGACAGGGCGGAGGGAGGCTACACCTTC.

The sample holds a few counts of this clone. The junction departs from germline at one end; a sequencing error may be responsible. This rearrangement joins TRBV11-2 to TRBJ2-7; 13 bases fit TRBD2. This CDR3 spans 12 amino acids. Germline V gene lookup returns CDR1 SGHAT and CDR2 FQNNGV. This CDR3 reads CASSEGTSGIKF. CDR3 sequence (DNA): TGTGCCAGCAGCGAAGGGACTAGCGGGATTAAATTC.